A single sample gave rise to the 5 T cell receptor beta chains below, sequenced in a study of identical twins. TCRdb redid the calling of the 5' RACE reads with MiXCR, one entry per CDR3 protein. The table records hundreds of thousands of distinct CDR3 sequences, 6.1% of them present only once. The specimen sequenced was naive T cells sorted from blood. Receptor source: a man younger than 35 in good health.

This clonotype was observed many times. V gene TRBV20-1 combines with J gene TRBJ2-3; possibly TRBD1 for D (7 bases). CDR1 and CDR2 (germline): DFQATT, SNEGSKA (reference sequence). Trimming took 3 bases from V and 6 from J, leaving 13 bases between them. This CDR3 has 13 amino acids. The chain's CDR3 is CSASRGVLDTQYF. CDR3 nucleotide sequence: TGCAGTGCTAGCAGGGGGGTTCTGGATACGCAGTATTTT.

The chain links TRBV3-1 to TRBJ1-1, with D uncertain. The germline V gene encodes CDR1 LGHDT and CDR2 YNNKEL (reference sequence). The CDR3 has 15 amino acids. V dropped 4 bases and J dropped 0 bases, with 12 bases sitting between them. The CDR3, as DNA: TGTGCCAGCAGCCGAACCGGGTCGATGAACACTGAAGCTTTCTTT. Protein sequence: CASSRTGSMNTEAFF.

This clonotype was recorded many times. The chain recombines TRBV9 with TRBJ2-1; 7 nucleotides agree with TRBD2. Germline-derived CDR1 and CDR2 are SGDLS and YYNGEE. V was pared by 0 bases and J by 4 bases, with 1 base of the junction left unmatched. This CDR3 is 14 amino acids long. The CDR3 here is CASSVDGRYNEQFF. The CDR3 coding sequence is TGTGCCAGCAGCGTAGACGGGAGGTACAATGAGCAGTTCTTC.

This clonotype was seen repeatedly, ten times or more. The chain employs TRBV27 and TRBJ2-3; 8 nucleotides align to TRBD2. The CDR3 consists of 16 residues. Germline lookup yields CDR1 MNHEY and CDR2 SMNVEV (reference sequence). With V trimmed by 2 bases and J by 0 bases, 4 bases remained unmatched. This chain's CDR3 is CASSLILAESTDTQYF. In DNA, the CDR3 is TGTGCCAGCAGTTTAATACTAGCGGAGAGCACAGATACGCAGTATTTT.

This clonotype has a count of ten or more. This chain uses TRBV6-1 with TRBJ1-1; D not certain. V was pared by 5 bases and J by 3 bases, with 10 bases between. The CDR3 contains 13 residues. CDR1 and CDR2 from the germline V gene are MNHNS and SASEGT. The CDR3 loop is CASSPPPYTEAFF. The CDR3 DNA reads TGTGCCAGCAGTCCCCCTCCGTACACTGAAGCTTTCTTT.